The sample holds many counts of the clone carrying this TCR beta chain. The antigen is unknown. Donors were healthy HIV-negative adults without recently reported acute infections or vaccinations. The data derive from a study of shared clonotypes between healthy human individuals. Points from the study as a whole: Read depth was anticipated to influence clonotype sharing among donors. Blood was the sole source, and tissue repertoires probably differ.

It was about 180 ng DNA, 30,000 or so T cell genomes, that sorted-subset replicate PCRs used. Libraries were prepared by immunoSEQ multiplex PCR; TCRdb keeps only in-frame clonotypes and omits some of them. The sample has 600,000 to 750,000 clones, around 72% seen once; the top ten hold roughly 1.8%. Input material: memory CD4+ T cells sorted from blood. The subset: CD45RA-negative fraction. The TCR sequence derives from a woman aged 25-40 years in good health.

CDR3 nucleotides: TGTGCCAGCAGCCCCAGCGGACCGGGACAGGAGTACTTC. Translating it yields CASSPSGPGQEYF. This chain links TRBV11-2 with TRBJ2-7, with TRBD1 matching 8 bases. CDR1 is SGHAT, CDR2 FQNNGV, per germline. V was pared by 5 bases and J by 11 bases, with 11 bases of the junction left unmatched. This CDR3 region has 13 residues.